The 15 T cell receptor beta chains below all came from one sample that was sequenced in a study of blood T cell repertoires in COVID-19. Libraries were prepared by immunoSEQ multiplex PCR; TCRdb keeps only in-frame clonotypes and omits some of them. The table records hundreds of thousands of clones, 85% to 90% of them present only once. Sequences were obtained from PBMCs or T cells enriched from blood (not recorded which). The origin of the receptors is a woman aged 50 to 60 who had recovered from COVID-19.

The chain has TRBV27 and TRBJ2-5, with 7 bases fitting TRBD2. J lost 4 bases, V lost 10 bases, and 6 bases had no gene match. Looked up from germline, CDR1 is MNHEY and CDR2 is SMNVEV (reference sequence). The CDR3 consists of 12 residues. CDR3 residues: CATGEGPETQYF. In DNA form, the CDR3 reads TGTGCCACCGGGGAGGGGCCAGAGACCCAGTACTTC.

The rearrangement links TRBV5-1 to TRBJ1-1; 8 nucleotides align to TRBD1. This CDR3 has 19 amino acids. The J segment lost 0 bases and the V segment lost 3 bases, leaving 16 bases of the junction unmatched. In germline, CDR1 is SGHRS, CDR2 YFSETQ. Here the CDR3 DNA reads TGCGCCAGCAGCTCACGCGAGGTAGCAGGGGGCCCTCTGAACACTGAAGCTTTCTTT. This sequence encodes CASSSREVAGGPLNTEAFF. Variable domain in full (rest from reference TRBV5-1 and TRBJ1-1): KAGVTQTPRYLIKTRGQQVTLSCSPISGHRSVSWYQQTPGQGLQFLFEYFSETQRNKGNFPGRFSGRQFSNSRSEMNVSTLELGDSALYLCASSSREVAGGPLNTEAFFGQGTRLTVV.

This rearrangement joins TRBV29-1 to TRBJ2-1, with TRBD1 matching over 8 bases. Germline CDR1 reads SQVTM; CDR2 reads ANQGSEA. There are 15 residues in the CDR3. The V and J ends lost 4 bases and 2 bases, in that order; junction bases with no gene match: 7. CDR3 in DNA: TGCAGCGTTGGACGCCCAGGGGGCGCCTACAATGAGCAGTTCTTC. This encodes CSVGRPGGAYNEQFF.

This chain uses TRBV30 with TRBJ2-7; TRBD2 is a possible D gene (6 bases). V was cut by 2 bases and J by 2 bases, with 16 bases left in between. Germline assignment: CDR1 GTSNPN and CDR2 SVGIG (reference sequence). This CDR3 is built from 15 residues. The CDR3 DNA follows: TGTGCCTGGAGTCGGCCGGGACTGGGGGCCTACGAGCAGTACTTC. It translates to CAWSRPGLGAYEQYF. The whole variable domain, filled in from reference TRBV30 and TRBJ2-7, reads SQTIHQWPATLVQPVGSPLSLECTVEGTSNPNLYWYRQAAGRGLQLLFYSVGIGQISSEVPQNLSASRPQDRQFILSSKKLLLSDSGFYLCAWSRPGLGAYEQYFGPGTRLTVT.

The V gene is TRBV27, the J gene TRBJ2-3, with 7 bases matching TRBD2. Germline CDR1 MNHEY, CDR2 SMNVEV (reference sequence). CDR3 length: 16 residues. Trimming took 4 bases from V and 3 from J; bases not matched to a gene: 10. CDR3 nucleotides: TGTGCCAGCAGTTCAGGGAGCGGGAAATCGACAGATACGCAGTATTTT. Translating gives CASSSGSGKSTDTQYF.

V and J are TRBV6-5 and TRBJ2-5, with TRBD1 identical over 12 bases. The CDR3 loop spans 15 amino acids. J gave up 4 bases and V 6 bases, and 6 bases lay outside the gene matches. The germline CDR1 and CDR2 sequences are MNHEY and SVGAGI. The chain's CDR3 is CASSTGQGALETQYF. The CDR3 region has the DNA TGTGCCAGCAGCACGGGACAGGGGGCTTTAGAGACCCAGTACTTC.

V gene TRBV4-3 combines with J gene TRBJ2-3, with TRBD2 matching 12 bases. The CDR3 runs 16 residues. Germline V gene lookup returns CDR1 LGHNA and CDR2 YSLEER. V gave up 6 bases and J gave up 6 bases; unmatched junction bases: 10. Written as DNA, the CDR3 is TGCGCCAGCAGTCAAAGAAGCCTAGCGGGAGGGGATACGCAGTATTTT. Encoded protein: CASSQRSLAGGDTQYF.

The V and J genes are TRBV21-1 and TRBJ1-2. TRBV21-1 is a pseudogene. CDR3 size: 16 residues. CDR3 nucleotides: TGTGCCAGCAGCAAAACCCCGACCGGGATTAACTATGGCTACACCTTC. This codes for CASSKTPTGINYGYTF.

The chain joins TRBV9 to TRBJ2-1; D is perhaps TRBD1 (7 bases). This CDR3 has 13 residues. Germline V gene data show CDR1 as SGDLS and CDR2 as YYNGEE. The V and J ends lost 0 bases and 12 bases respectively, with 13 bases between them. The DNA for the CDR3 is TGTGCCAGCAGCGTAGAGCAGGGGGGAGTGCAGTTCTTC. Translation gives CASSVEQGGVQFF. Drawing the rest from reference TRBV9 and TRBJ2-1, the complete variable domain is DSGVTQTPKHLITATGQRVTLRCSPRSGDLSVYWYQQSLDQGLQFLIQYYNGEERAKGNILERFSAQQFPDLHSELNLSSLELGDSALYFCASSVEQGGVQFFGPGTRLTVL.

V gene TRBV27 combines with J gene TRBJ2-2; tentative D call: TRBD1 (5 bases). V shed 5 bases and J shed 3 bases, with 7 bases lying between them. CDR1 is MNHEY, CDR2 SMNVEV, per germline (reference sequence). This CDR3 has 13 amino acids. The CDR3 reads CASSQGYTGELFF. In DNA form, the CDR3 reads TGTGCCAGCAGTCAGGGATACACCGGGGAGCTGTTTTTT.

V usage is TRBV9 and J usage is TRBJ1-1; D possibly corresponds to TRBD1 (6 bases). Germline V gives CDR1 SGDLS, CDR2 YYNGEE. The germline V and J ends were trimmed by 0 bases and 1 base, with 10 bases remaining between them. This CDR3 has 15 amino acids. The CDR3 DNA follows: TGTGCCAGCAGCGTAGAAGGGGGTTCGAACACTGAAGCTTTCTTT. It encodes CASSVEGGSNTEAFF.

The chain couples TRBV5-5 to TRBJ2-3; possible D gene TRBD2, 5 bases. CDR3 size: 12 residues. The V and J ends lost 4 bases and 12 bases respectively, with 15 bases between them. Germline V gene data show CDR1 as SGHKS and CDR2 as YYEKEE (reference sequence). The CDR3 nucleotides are TGTGCCAGCAGCCTGCCAGGCGGGTCTCAGTATTTT. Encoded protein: CASSLPGGSQYF.

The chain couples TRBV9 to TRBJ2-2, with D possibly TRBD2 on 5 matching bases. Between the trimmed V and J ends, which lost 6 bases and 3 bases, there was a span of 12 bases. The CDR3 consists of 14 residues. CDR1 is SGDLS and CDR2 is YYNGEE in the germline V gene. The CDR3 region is CASTRTGDTGELFF. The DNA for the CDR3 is TGTGCCAGCACCCGGACTGGAGACACCGGGGAGCTGTTTTTT.

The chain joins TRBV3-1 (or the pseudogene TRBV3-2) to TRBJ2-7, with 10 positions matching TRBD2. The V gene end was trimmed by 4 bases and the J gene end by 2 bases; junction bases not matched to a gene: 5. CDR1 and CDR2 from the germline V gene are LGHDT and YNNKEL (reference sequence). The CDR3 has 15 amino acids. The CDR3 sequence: CASSRLAGAPYEQYF. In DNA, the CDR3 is TGTGCCAGCAGCCGGCTAGCGGGAGCCCCCTACGAGCAGTACTTC.

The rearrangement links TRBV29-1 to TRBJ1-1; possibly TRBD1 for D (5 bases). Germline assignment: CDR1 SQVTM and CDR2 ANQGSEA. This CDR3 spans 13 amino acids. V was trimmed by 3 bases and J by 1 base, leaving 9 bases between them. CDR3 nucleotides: TGCAGCGTTGAGTCAGGACAGAACACTGAAGCTTTCTTT. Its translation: CSVESGQNTEAFF.